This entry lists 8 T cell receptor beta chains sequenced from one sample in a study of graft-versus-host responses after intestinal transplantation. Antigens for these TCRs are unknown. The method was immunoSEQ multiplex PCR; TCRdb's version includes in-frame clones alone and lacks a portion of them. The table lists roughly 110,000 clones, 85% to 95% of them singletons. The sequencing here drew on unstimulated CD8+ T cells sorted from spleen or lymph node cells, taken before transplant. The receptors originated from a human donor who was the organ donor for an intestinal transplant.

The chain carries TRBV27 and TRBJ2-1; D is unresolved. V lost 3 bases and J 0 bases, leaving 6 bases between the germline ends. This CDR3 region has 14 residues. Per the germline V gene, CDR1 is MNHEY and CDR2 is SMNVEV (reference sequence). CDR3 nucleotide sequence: TGTGCCAGCAGTTTGACTCGCTCCTACAATGAGCAGTTCTTC. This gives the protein CASSLTRSYNEQFF.

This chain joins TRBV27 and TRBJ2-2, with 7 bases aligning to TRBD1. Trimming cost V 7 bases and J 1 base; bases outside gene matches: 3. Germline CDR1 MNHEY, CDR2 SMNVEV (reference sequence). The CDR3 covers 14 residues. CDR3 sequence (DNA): TGTGCCAGCACCTGGACAGGGAACACCGGGGAGCTGTTTTTT. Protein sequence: CASTWTGNTGELFF.

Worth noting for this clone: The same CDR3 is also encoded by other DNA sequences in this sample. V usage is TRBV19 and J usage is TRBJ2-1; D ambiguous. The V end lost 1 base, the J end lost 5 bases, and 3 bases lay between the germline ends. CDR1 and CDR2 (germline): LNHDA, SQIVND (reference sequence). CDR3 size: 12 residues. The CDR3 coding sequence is TGTGCCAGTAGTATAGGCAACAATGAGCAGTTCTTC. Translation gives CASSIGNNEQFF.

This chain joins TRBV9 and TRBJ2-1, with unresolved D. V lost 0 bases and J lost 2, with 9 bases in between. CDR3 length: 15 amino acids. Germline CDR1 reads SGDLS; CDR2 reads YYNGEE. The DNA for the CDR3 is TGTGCCAGCAGCGTAGCGGGCAGGCCCTACAATGAGCAGTTCTTC. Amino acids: CASSVAGRPYNEQFF. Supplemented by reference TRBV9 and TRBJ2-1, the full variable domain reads DSGVTQTPKHLITATGQRVTLRCSPRSGDLSVYWYQQSLDQGLQFLIQYYNGEERAKGNILERFSAQQFPDLHSELNLSSLELGDSALYFCASSVAGRPYNEQFFGPGTRLTVL.

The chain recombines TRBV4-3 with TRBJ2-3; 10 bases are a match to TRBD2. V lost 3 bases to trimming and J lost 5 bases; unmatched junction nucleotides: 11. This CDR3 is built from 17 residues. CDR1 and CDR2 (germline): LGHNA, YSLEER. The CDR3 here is CASSQGLAGVGGDTQYF. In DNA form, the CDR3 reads TGCGCCAGCAGCCAGGGTCTAGCGGGAGTGGGAGGAGATACGCAGTATTTT.

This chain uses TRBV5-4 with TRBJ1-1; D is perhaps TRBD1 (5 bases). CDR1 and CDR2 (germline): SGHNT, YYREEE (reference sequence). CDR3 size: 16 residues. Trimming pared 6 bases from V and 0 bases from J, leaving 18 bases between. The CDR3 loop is CASKSAQGVMNTEAFF. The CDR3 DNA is TGTGCCAGCAAATCAGCTCAGGGTGTTATGAACACTGAAGCTTTCTTT.

Here the CDR3 reads CAWSSGQSSSTDTQYF. The CDR3 DNA is TGTGCCTGGAGTTCCGGACAGAGCTCTAGCACAGATACGCAGTATTTT. The V gene is TRBV30, the J gene TRBJ2-3; maybe TRBD1 (6 bases). CDR3 size: 16 residues. Trimming pared 2 bases from V and 0 bases from J, leaving 15 bases between. Germline V gene sequence: CDR1 GTSNPN, CDR2 SVGIG (reference sequence).

The CDR3 is CASSLLAGDTQYF. Written as DNA, the CDR3 is TGTGCCAGCAGTTTATTGGCAGGAGATACGCAGTATTTT. This rearrangement joins TRBV28 to TRBJ2-3; D is unresolved. CDR1 and CDR2 (germline): MDHEN, SYDVKM. Trimming left V 1 base short and J 5 bases short, with 7 bases between. CDR3 length: 13 amino acids. The whole variable domain, remainder taken from reference TRBV28 and TRBJ2-3, is DVKVTQSSRYLVKRTGEKVFLECVQDMDHENMFWYRQDPGLGLRLIYFSYDVKMKEKGDIPEGYSVSREKKERFSLILESASTNQTSMYLCASSLLAGDTQYFGPGTRLTVL.